These 23 T cell receptor beta chains were all obtained from the same sample, sequenced in a study of OX40 agonist ivuxolimab in advanced cancers. Library construction relied on the immunoSEQ multiplex PCR assay. TCRdb holds this immuneACCESS table with in-frame rearrangements only. Some clones are missing; in checked studies, unresolved V genes explain under half, and the rest has no known cause. The sample data list more than 60,000 clones, and over 70% of these were observed just once. 3.5% to 5% of the sample comes from the top ten. The sample in question was CD4+ or CD8+ T cells sorted from blood, obtained in a trial of the OX40 agonist ivuxolimab. These receptors were collected from an adult with an advanced solid tumor such as melanoma, head and neck, liver or kidney cancer.

V and J are TRBV5-1 and TRBJ1-6; D may be TRBD1 (5 bases). In germline, CDR1 is SGHRS, CDR2 YFSETQ. This CDR3 comprises 14 residues. Trimming shortened V by 3 bases and J by 6 bases, and 10 bases separated the two germline ends. The CDR3 nucleotides read TGCGCCAGCAGCTCAGCGGGGGTTAATTCACCCCTCCACTTT. Protein product: CASSSAGVNSPLHF.

The chain couples TRBV28 to TRBJ2-5; 13 nucleotides line up with TRBD2. Germline lookup yields CDR1 MDHEN and CDR2 SYDVKM. Losses at the gene ends were 2 bases for V and 5 bases for J; bases not matched to a gene: 14. CDR3 size: 19 residues. CDR3 protein: CASSLMPGLAGVGSETQYF. The CDR3 DNA reads as TGTGCCAGCAGTTTAATGCCAGGACTAGCGGGGGTCGGTTCGGAGACCCAGTACTTC.

The chain carries TRBV7-6 and TRBJ1-1, with D possibly TRBD1 on 6 matching bases. Trimming pared 5 bases from V and 5 bases from J, leaving 21 bases between. Germline CDR1 reads SGHVS; CDR2 reads FNYEAQ. The CDR3 is 16 residues long. The CDR3 sequence is CASSNAEQGFSTEAFF. The CDR3 DNA reads as TGTGCCAGCAGCAACGCGGAGCAGGGGTTCAGTACTGAAGCTTTCTTT.

J is TRBJ2-1 and V is TRBV7-9; the D gene is possibly TRBD2 (5 bases). The V gene's germline CDR1 is SEHNR and CDR2 FQNEAQ (reference sequence). The CDR3 totals 13 residues. Deletions cut 4 bases from V and 7 bases from J, with 11 bases between. CDR3 DNA sequence: TGTGCCAGCAGCTCACGAGGGCAGAATGAGCAGTTCTTC. It translates to CASSSRGQNEQFF.

The rearrangement uses TRBV7-2 and TRBJ1-1; D is undetermined. The CDR3 has 13 residues. From germline, CDR1 is SGHTA and CDR2 FQGNSA. The germline V and J ends were trimmed by 5 bases and 2 bases, with 9 bases remaining between them. As DNA, the CDR3 is TGTGCCAGCAGCGACAACCGAAACACTGAAGCTTTCTTT. Its protein is CASSDNRNTEAFF. The variable domain in full, with the rest retrieved from reference TRBV7-2 and TRBJ1-1, is GAGVSQSPSNKVTEKGKDVELRCDPISGHTALYWYRQSLGQGLEFLIYFQGNSAPDKSGLPSDRFSAERTGGSVSTLTIQRTQQEDSAVYLCASSDNRNTEAFFGQGTRLTVV.

The chain couples TRBV9 to TRBJ1-2; 7 bases line up with TRBD1. The trim removed 3 bases at V and 8 bases at J, leaving 13 bases unmatched. The germline gives CDR1 SGDLS, CDR2 YYNGEE. The CDR3 runs 15 residues. CDR3 sequence (DNA): TGTGCCAGCAGCGCCCAGGGACAGAGTGGAAGCGGCTACACCTTC. Its translation: CASSAQGQSGSGYTF.

The chain couples TRBV15 to TRBJ1-3; D not certain. Germline V gives CDR1 LNHNV, CDR2 YYDKDF (reference sequence). There are 16 residues in the CDR3. Trimming pared 0 bases from V and 0 bases from J, leaving 9 bases between. The CDR3 DNA reads as TGTGCCACCAGCAGAGACGTTCTGGGCTCTGGAAACACCATATATTTT. This sequence encodes CATSRDVLGSGNTIYF.

This clone was detected only once. The chain employs TRBV2 and TRBJ1-5, with 7 bases lining up with TRBD1. The CDR3 spans 19 residues. J lost 0 bases, V lost 5 bases, and 16 bases had no gene match. Germline assignment: CDR1 SNHLY and CDR2 FYNNEI. CDR3 in amino acids: CASSTTPGTVTYSNQPQHF. The CDR3 DNA reads as TGTGCCAGCAGTACGACTCCCGGGACAGTGACTTATAGCAATCAGCCCCAGCATTTT. Full variable domain (rest looked up from reference TRBV2 and TRBJ1-5): EPEVTQTPSHQVTQMGQEVILRCVPISNHLYFYWYRQILGQKVEFLVSFYNNEISEKSEIFDDQFSVERPDGSNFTLKIRSTKLEDSAMYFCASSTTPGTVTYSNQPQHFGDGTRLSIL.

Points on this clone: A read error may account for a junction end that differs from germline. This chain links TRBV19 with TRBJ1-3, with D possibly being TRBD1 (5 bases). The V gene's germline CDR1 is LNHDA and CDR2 SQIVND (reference sequence). This CDR3 is 14 amino acids long. In nucleotides, the CDR3 is TGTGCCAGTAGGCGGTATGGGGACGGAAACACCACATATTTT. It translates to CASRRYGDGNTTYF.

This rearrangement joins TRBV4-3 to TRBJ1-1; 8 bases align to TRBD1. Germline values: CDR1 LGHNA, CDR2 YSLEER. J was trimmed by 7 bases and V by 1 base; bases with no gene match: 5. This CDR3 has 14 amino acids. CDR3 sequence: CASSQGQGTDEAFF. The CDR3 region has the DNA TGCGCCAGCAGCCAAGGACAGGGGACGGATGAAGCTTTCTTT.

The DNA of the CDR3 is TGTGCCAGCTCACCAGCCGGTCAGAACACTGAAGCTTTCTTT. Residues: CASSPAGQNTEAFF. This chain uses TRBV18 with TRBJ1-1, with unresolved D. Looked up from germline, CDR1 is KGHSH and CDR2 is LQKENI. The V end lost 2 bases, the J end lost 1 base, and 8 bases lay between the germline ends. The CDR3 is made up of 14 amino acids.

This chain uses TRBV9 with TRBJ2-1; D unclear. V shed 3 bases and J shed 0 bases, with 10 bases lying between them. Per germline, CDR1 SGDLS and CDR2 YYNGEE. The CDR3 spans 15 residues. The CDR3 loop is CASSDPINSYNEQFF. Written as DNA, the CDR3 is TGTGCCAGCAGCGACCCAATTAACTCCTACAATGAGCAGTTCTTC.

The gene calls are TRBV25-1 and TRBJ1-4; 9 nucleotides match TRBD1. The length of the CDR3 is 15 residues. Germline CDR1 MGHDK, CDR2 SYGVNS. J gave up 8 bases and V 2 bases, and 6 bases lay outside the gene matches. The CDR3 spells CASSEPGTGWEKLFF. DNA of the CDR3: TGTGCCAGCAGTGAACCCGGGACAGGGTGGGAAAAACTGTTTTTT.

The chain links TRBV7-3 to TRBJ1-1, with 7 bases fitting TRBD1. This CDR3 has 14 residues. J lost 4 bases, V lost 3 bases, and 5 bases had no gene match. Germline CDR1 SGHTA, CDR2 FQGTGA. CDR3 nucleotide sequence: TGTGCCAGCAGCTTGACAGGGTTATCCACTGAAGCTTTCTTT. Translation: CASSLTGLSTEAFF.

The chain is built from TRBV27 and TRBJ2-7; no firm D call. CDR3 length: 13 residues. Germline CDR1 is MNHEY and CDR2 is SMNVEV (reference sequence). V was cut by 2 bases and J by 3 bases, with 8 bases left in between. CDR3 amino acids: CASSLGSVYEQYF. The DNA for the CDR3 is TGTGCCAGCAGTTTAGGGTCAGTCTACGAGCAGTACTTC.

The chain links TRBV30 to TRBJ2-3, with D perhaps matching TRBD1 (6 bases). CDR3 length: 14 amino acids. Germline loops: CDR1 GTSNPN, CDR2 SVGIG (reference sequence). V lost 7 bases and J 0 bases, leaving 14 bases between the germline ends. CDR3 region: CAYHRASSTDTQYF. CDR3 DNA: TGTGCCTACCACAGGGCGTCTAGCACAGATACGCAGTATTTT.

This clone appeared a few times. J is TRBJ1-5 and V is TRBV6-1; 9 bases agree with TRBD1. This CDR3 is built from 13 residues. CDR1 is MNHNS, CDR2 SASEGT, per germline. V shed 7 bases, J shed 7 bases, and the junction held 5 bases outside the gene matches. The CDR3 DNA reads TGTGCCAGCAAGGGGACAGGGTTACAGCCCCAGCATTTT. It yields the protein CASKGTGLQPQHF.

The chain recombines TRBV6-1 with TRBJ1-1; D might be TRBD1 (5 bases). The germline V gene has CDR1 MNHNS and CDR2 SASEGT. V lost 6 bases and J 1 base, leaving 12 bases between the germline ends. This CDR3 contains 14 residues. The CDR3: CASRGGYWNTEAFF. In nucleotides, the CDR3 is TGTGCCAGCAGGGGGGGGTATTGGAACACTGAAGCTTTCTTT.

This chain joins TRBV6-5 and TRBJ1-3; 7 bases line up with TRBD1. The length of the CDR3 is 14 residues. J gave up 4 bases and V 6 bases, and 6 bases lay outside the gene matches. The germline gives CDR1 MNHEY, CDR2 SVGAGI. The CDR3 sequence is CASSSTGAGNTIYF. CDR3 sequence (DNA): TGTGCCAGCAGCAGTACAGGGGCGGGAAACACCATATATTTT.

V usage is TRBV6-6 and J usage is TRBJ1-5; D is ambiguous. The CDR3 covers 15 residues. Trimming removed 6 bases from V and 8 bases from J, with 20 bases in between. Germline CDR1 and CDR2: MNHNY and SVGAGI (reference sequence). CDR3 amino acids: CASRRTELGIKPQHF. In DNA form, the CDR3 reads TGTGCCAGCAGACGGACGGAATTAGGAATCAAGCCCCAGCATTTT.

The chain links TRBV30 to TRBJ2-7, with a weak D call TRBD1 (5 bases). With 1 base removed from V and 6 bases from J, the gap between germline ends came to 16 bases. The CDR3 sequence is 14 residues long. The germline gives CDR1 GTSNPN, CDR2 SVGIG (reference sequence). The CDR3, as DNA: TGTGCCTGGAGTGGCAGCAGGGATCGGAGCGAGCAGTACTTC. Its protein is CAWSGSRDRSEQYF.

The rearrangement uses TRBV25-1 and TRBJ2-3, with no clear D. CDR1 and CDR2 (germline): MGHDK, SYGVNS. The CDR3 runs 14 residues. Trimming shortened V by 2 bases and J by 6 bases, and 12 bases separated the two germline ends. The DNA of the CDR3 is TGTGCCAGCAGTGAACGGCAGGAGCTCGATACGCAGTATTTT. As protein: CASSERQELDTQYF.

This chain connects TRBV4-1 to TRBJ2-7; D ambiguous. CDR3 length equals 14 residues. V was clipped by 1 base and J by 4 bases, with 11 bases between them. CDR1 and CDR2 from the germline V gene are MGHRA and YSYEKL. CDR3 region: CASSQVVSGYEQYF. DNA of the CDR3: TGCGCCAGCAGCCAAGTTGTTAGTGGATACGAGCAGTACTTC.